This TCR beta chain stems from a study of blood T cell repertoires in COVID-19. Across the whole study: Sites across the United States, Italy and Spain contributed samples from acute and convalescent COVID-19.

This clone was detected a few times. Trimming left V 4 bases short and J 0 bases short, with 9 bases between. This CDR3 has 14 residues. Germline V CDR1 and CDR2: MDHEN, SYDVKM. Participants spanned ages about 18 to 95 years and resided in about two dozen US areas. Researchers sorted participants into cohorts using their self-reported clinical history. Original processing methods: Cell counts per sample came from amplifying reference gene primers. Method: immunoSEQ multiplex PCR; TCRdb's copy keeps in-frame clones and lacks some. V and J calls and clone size are as listed in that table; D and trimming were resolved from the DNA. Of approximately 300,000 clones in the sample, about nine tenths were seen once.

This sequence was found in a woman aged 18-35 years who had recovered from COVID-19. This chain connects TRBV28 to TRBJ1-1, with D possibly TRBD1 on 6 matching bases. Source material: PBMCs or T cells enriched from blood (not recorded which). CDR3 sequence: CASSSGDLNTEAFF. DNA of the CDR3: TGTGCCAGCAGTTCAGGGGATCTGAACACTGAAGCTTTCTTT. The full variable domain, rest sourced from reference TRBV28 and TRBJ1-1, is DVKVTQSSRYLVKRTGEKVFLECVQDMDHENMFWYRQDPGLGLRLIYFSYDVKMKEKGDIPEGYSVSREKKERFSLILESASTNQTSMYLCASSSGDLNTEAFFGQGTRLTVV.